This TCR beta chain comes out of a study of blood T cell repertoires in COVID-19. Study overall: Nucleic acid was either cDNA or gDNA, and it came from T cells, B-cell-depleted T cells, or PBMCs.

Germline lookup yields CDR1 SGHRS and CDR2 YFSETQ. The CDR3 contains 15 residues. Trimming pared 0 bases from V and 7 bases from J, leaving 14 bases between. Sequencing was performed with immunoSEQ multiplex PCR; in TCRdb, only in-frame clones are kept and a portion is missing. Among hundreds of thousands of clones listed, 70% to 90% were seen once. The chain links TRBV5-1 to TRBJ1-5; D is unclear. Sequenced sample: peripheral blood. The TCR originated in a woman aged 65 to 85 with active or convalescent COVID-19. CDR3 residues: CASSLGGDGSQPQHF. The CDR3 nucleotides are TGCGCCAGCAGCTTGGGAGGCGACGGAAGCCAGCCCCAGCATTTT.